The rows below give T cell receptor beta chains drawn from one sample of a study of OX40 agonist ivuxolimab in advanced cancers. Clones were read by immunoSEQ multiplex PCR, and TCRdb kept only the in-frame ones, dropping some. The table records about 36,000 clones, around 77% of them present only once. The sequences come from CD4+ or CD8+ T cells sorted from blood, collected in a trial of the OX40 agonist ivuxolimab. These receptors all come from an adult with an advanced solid tumor such as melanoma, head and neck, liver or kidney cancer. Each CDR3 is given without its conserved first and last residue.

ASSYSSYNEQF	TRBV6-5	TRBJ2-1
ASSLGRSYEQY	TRBV7-6	TRBJ2-7
ASSPSGTPYYEQY	TRBV5-6	TRBJ2-7
ASSFRQGAHPYEQY	TRBV5-8	TRBJ2-7
ASGSTLDRGDYQPQH	TRBV12-5	TRBJ1-5
ASSVVDTGELF	TRBV9	TRBJ2-2
ASSSRTGGNQPQH	TRBV7-8	TRBJ1-5
ASSPGGINQPQH	TRBV18	TRBJ1-5
SVEGDGTLNGAF	TRBV29-1	TRBJ1-1
ASSSVTSWGFRRGSGNTIY	TRBV28	TRBJ1-3
ASSSGQGANEQF	TRBV5-1	TRBJ2-1
ASWGGPQETQY	TRBV27	TRBJ2-5
ASSVGGRGTDTQY	TRBV9	TRBJ2-3
ASSFIRGADTQY	TRBV27	TRBJ2-3
ASSFAGPRGEQY	TRBV27	TRBJ2-7
ASGRGTEAF	TRBV5-1	TRBJ1-1
ASSFTGTNTGELF	TRBV13	TRBJ2-2
ASLQGLVAF	TRBV19	TRBJ1-1
ASRSGQGLSYEQY	TRBV6-6	TRBJ2-7
ASSVEAGINEQF	TRBV9	TRBJ2-1
ASSQGLAGGSSYNEQF	TRBV11-2	TRBJ2-1
ASTLQEGGTEAF	TRBV6-5	TRBJ1-1
ASSQDSGYNEQF	TRBV4-2	TRBJ2-1
ASSTDSHSGNTIY	TRBV7-9	TRBJ1-3
ATSREAGGGYEQY	TRBV15	TRBJ2-7
ASSPEWGTRYTDTQY	TRBV4-1	TRBJ2-3
ASSLTRGNSEAF	TRBV7-3	TRBJ1-1
ASSQETDISYEQY	TRBV4-1	TRBJ2-7
ASSWNPSGGAKTQY	TRBV6-5	TRBJ2-5
ASSYSRENTEAF	TRBV6-6	TRBJ1-1
ASSQDLSGYEQF	TRBV4-3	TRBJ2-1
ASQTRDGYT	TRBV5-4	TRBJ1-2
ASSLGAGYEQY	TRBV5-6	TRBJ2-7
ASSPTVAYEQY	TRBV11-2	TRBJ2-7
ASSSTADIRSGNTIY	TRBV7-9	TRBJ1-3
ASSVEGGGSPLH	TRBV9	TRBJ1-6
ASFSRGPTTDTQY	TRBV7-9	TRBJ2-3
SVDLGGDNTDTQY	TRBV29-1	TRBJ2-3
ASSLGVGQGAGNTIY	TRBV7-8	TRBJ1-3
ASSDGESYEQY	TRBV10-1	TRBJ2-7
ASSESPGDGTEAF	TRBV25-1	TRBJ1-1
ASSSVTGRTLH	TRBV28	TRBJ1-6
ASSPRVGGYEQY	TRBV9	TRBJ2-7
ASSLTSGRGDTQY	TRBV28	TRBJ2-3
ASSLRERLTDTQY	TRBV5-5	TRBJ2-3
ASSIFSGAADTQY	TRBV19	TRBJ2-3
ASSLKPGGNSPLH	TRBV7-3	TRBJ1-6
ASLGAYEQY	TRBV2	TRBJ2-7
ASSLFQKNNEQF	TRBV5-6	TRBJ2-1
ASSFARGGETQY	TRBV27	TRBJ2-5
ASSFWGVQETQY	TRBV27	TRBJ2-5
ASSIQGDYNSPLH	TRBV13	TRBJ1-6
ASTPTGIQDSNEQF	TRBV28	TRBJ2-1
ASSPGGRAGAETQY	TRBV9	TRBJ2-5
ASSRRSRTYEQY	TRBV27	TRBJ2-7
ASSFPGQPQH	TRBV6-5	TRBJ1-5
ASSPGPEGGTDTQY	TRBV5-8	TRBJ2-3